The sequence of this T cell receptor beta chain was determined in a study of blood T cell repertoires in COVID-19. For the study at large: Some COVID-19 samples were acute and others convalescent; all came from the United States, Italy and Spain. The cDNA or gDNA used as material had been derived from T cells, B-cell-depleted T cells, or PBMCs.

V was pared by 6 bases and J by 14 bases, with 20 bases between. The CDR3 is made up of 14 amino acids. Germline V CDR1 and CDR2: MNHEY, SVGAGI. In the original analysis: The assay estimated nucleated cells by amplifying reference gene primers. Clones were read by immunoSEQ multiplex PCR, and TCRdb kept only the in-frame ones, dropping some. V, J and clone size reflect that table, while D and trimming were determined from the DNA. The data hold over 150,000 clones, with approximately 91% observed a single time. Source material: peripheral blood. The V gene is TRBV6-5, the J gene TRBJ1-6; the D gene is possibly TRBD1 (6 bases). This receptor was taken from a man between 18 and 35 years old with acute or convalescent COVID-19. The CDR3 DNA sequence: TGTGCCAGCAGGGGGGACACCCACTTGGTATCCCTCCACTTT. It yields the protein CASRGDTHLVSLHF.